Below, 3 T cell receptor beta chains from the same sample are listed, as sequenced in a study of cytomegalovirus exposure and HLA in healthy donors (dated by TCRdb to about 2017). Library method: the immunoSEQ multiplex PCR assay. A mixture of 60 forward primers for TCR Vbeta segments and 13 reverse primers for TCR Jbeta segments was used in the multiplex PCR. TCRdb re-hosts the immuneACCESS table, in-frame sequences only. Its copies lack some clones; in the studies checked, an unresolved V gene accounts for under half of them, and the cause for the rest is not known. The sample profile shows about 89,000 clones; approximately 76% of them were found once. Approximately 1.5% of the sample belongs to the ten largest clones. The material sequenced was PBMCs. These receptors originate from a male donor in good health and CMV-seronegative.

The chain uses TRBV19 and TRBJ1-2, with D unclear. CDR3 length equals 13 residues. Trimming stripped 6 bases from V and 2 bases from J, with 10 bases between. Looked up from germline, CDR1 is LNHDA and CDR2 is SQIVND (reference sequence). The CDR3 protein is CASRPQTNYGYTF. In DNA form, the CDR3 reads TGTGCCAGTAGGCCACAGACGAACTATGGCTACACCTTC.

This clone was seen a single time. This rearrangement joins TRBV6-1 to TRBJ2-7, with D uncertain. Trimming left V 0 bases short and J 4 bases short, with 7 bases between. CDR1 MNHNS and CDR2 SASEGT come from the germline V gene. The CDR3 has 13 residues. CDR3 in DNA: TGTGCCAGCAGTGAAGCCCCACATTACGAGCAGTACTTC. Protein: CASSEAPHYEQYF.

This clone was counted only a few times. This sequence joins TRBV6-4 and TRBJ2-3; a weak D match, TRBD2 (7 bases). The CDR3 has 16 residues. Trimming removed 0 bases from V and 0 bases from J, with 10 bases in between. CDR1 is MRHNA, CDR2 SNTAGT, per germline. CDR3 DNA: TGTGCCAGCAGTGACTCAGGGGGGGTTAGCACAGATACGCAGTATTTT. It is translated as CASSDSGGVSTDTQYF.